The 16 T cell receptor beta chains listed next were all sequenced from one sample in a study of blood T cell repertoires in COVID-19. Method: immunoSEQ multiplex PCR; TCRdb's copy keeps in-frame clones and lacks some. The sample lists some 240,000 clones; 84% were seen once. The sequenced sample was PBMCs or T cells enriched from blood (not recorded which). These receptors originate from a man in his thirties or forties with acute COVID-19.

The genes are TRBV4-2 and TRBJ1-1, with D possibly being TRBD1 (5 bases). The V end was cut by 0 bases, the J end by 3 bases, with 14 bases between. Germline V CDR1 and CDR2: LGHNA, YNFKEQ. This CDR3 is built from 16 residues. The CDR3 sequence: CASSQDSEGRDTEAFF. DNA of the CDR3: TGTGCCAGCAGCCAAGATTCGGAGGGGAGGGACACTGAAGCTTTCTTT.

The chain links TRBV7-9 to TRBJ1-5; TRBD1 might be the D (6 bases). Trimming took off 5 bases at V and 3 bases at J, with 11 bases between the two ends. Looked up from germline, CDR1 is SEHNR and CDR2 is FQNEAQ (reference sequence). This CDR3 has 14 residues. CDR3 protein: CASSPDSLNQPQHF. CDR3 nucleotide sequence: TGTGCCAGCAGCCCGGACAGCCTCAATCAGCCCCAGCATTTT. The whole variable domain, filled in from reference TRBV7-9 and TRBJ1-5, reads DTGVSQNPRHKITKRGQNVTFRCDPISEHNRLYWYRQTLGQGPEFLTYFQNEAQLEKSRLLSDRFSAERPKGSFSTLEIQRTEQGDSAMYLCASSPDSLNQPQHFGDGTRLSIL.

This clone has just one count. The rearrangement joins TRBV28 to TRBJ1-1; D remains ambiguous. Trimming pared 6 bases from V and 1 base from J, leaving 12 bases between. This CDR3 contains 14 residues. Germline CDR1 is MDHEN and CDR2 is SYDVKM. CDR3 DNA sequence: TGTGCCAGCAGCTCGGGAGGGAGGAACACTGAAGCTTTCTTT. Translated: CASSSGGRNTEAFF. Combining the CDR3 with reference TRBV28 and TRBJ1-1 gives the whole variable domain DVKVTQSSRYLVKRTGEKVFLECVQDMDHENMFWYRQDPGLGLRLIYFSYDVKMKEKGDIPEGYSVSREKKERFSLILESASTNQTSMYLCASSSGGRNTEAFFGQGTRLTVV.

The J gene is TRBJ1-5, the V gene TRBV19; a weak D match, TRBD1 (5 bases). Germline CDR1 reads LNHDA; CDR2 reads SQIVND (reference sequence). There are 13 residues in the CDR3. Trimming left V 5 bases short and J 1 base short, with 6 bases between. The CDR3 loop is CASSQGSNQPQHF. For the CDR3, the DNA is TGTGCCAGTAGTCAGGGCAGCAATCAGCCCCAGCATTTT.

CDR3 sequence reads: CASRDREKETQYF. CDR3 sequence (DNA): TGTGCCAGTAGAGATCGGGAGAAAGAGACCCAGTACTTC. This chain uses TRBV19 with TRBJ2-5; possible D gene TRBD2, 6 bases. Trimming took 6 bases from V and 3 from J, leaving 11 bases between them. In germline, CDR1 is LNHDA, CDR2 SQIVND (reference sequence). The CDR3 is 13 residues long.

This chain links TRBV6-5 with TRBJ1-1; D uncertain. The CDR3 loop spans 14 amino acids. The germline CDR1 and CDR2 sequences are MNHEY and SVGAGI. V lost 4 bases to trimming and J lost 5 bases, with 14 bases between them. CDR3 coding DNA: TGTGCCAGCAGTTTTCGGGGTATGGGGACTGAAGCTTTCTTT. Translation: CASSFRGMGTEAFF.

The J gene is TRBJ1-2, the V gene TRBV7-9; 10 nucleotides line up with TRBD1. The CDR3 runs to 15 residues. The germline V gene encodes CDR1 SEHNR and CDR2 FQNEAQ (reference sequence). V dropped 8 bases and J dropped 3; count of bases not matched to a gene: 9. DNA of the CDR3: TGTGCCAGCGGTTTGACAGGGGGCGCTTACTATGGCTACACCTTC. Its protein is CASGLTGGAYYGYTF.

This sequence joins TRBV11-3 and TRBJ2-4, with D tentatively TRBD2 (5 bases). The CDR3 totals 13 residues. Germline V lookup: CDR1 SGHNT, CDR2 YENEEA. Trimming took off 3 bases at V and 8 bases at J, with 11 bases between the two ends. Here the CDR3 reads CASSFIGDDIQYF. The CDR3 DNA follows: TGTGCCAGCAGCTTTATCGGGGATGACATTCAGTACTTC.

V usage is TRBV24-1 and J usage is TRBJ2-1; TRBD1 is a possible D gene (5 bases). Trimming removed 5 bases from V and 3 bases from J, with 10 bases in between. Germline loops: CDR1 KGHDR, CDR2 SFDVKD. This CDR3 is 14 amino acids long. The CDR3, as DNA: TGTGCCACCAGTGGGGCAGGGAACTACAATGAGCAGTTCTTC. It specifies CATSGAGNYNEQFF.

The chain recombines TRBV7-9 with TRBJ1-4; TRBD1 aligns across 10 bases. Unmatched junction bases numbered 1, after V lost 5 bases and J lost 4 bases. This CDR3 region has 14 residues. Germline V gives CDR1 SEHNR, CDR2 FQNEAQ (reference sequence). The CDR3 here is CASSRTGGNEKLFF. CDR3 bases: TGTGCCAGCAGCCGGACAGGGGGTAATGAAAAACTGTTTTTT.

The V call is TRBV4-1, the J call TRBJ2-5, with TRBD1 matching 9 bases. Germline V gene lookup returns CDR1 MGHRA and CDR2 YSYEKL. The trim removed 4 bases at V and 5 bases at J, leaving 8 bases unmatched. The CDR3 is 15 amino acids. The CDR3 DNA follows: TGCGCCAGCAGCCGGACAGGGGTTTGGAAGGAGACCCAGTACTTC. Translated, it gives CASSRTGVWKETQYF.

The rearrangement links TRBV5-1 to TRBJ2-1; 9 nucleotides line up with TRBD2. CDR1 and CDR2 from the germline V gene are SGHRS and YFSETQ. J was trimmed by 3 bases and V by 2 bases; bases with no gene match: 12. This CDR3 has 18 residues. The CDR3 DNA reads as TGCGCCAGCAGCTTAGTGGCGGGGGGGCCGCTCGGCTACAATGAGCAGTTCTTC. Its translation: CASSLVAGGPLGYNEQFF.

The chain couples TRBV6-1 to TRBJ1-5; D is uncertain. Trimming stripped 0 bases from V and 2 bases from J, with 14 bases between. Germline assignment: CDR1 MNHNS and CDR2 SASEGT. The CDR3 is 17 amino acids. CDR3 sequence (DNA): TGTGCCAGCAGTGAAGCACTCGGCGGCGCCGGCAATCAGCCCCAGCATTTT. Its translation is CASSEALGGAGNQPQHF.

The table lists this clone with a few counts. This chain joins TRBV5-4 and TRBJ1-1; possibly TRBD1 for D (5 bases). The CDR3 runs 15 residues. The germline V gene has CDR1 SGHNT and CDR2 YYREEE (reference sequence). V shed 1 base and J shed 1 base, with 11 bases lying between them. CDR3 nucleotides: TGTGCCAGCAGCTTGCCCACAGGTCAGAACACTGAAGCTTTCTTT. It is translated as CASSLPTGQNTEAFF.

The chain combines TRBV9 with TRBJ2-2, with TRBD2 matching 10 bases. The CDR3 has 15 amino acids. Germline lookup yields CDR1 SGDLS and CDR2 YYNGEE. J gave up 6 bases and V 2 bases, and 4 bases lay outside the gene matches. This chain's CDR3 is CASSVLAGEAGELFF. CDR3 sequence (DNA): TGTGCCAGCAGCGTCCTAGCGGGAGAAGCCGGGGAGCTGTTTTTT.

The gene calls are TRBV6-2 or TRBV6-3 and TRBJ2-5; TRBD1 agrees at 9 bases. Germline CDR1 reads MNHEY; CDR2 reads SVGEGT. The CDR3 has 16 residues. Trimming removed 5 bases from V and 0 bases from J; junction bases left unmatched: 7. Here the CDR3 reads CASSPGTGSNQETQYF. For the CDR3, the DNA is TGTGCCAGCAGTCCCGGGACAGGGTCCAACCAAGAGACCCAGTACTTC.